The rows below give T cell receptor beta chains drawn from one sample of a study of T cells expressing NK-cell markers. TCRdb reprocessed the 5' RACE reads and reports one entry per CDR3 protein, with no DNA. Its table lists about 21,000 distinct CDR3 sequences. Sequences were obtained from blood T cells: a sorted CD56 or NKG2C T cell subset, CD4+ or CD8+ T cells, or bulk PBMC T cells (not recorded which). These receptors came from a man aged 18-75 years in good health. CDR3s include the opening cysteine and the closing phenylalanine or tryptophan. Clone sizes are given selectively: once, few, many, or a class where the clone is expanded.

TRBJ2-7 TRBV7-2 . CASSPLAGSLYEQYF
TRBJ2-2 TRBV10-3 . CAIRRGRGQANTGELFF
TRBJ2-5 TRBV29-1 . CSVFRGGETQYF
TRBJ2-3 TRBV6-2/TRBV6-3 . CASTIGGQTTDTQYF
TRBJ2-3 TRBV28 . CASSLIAEITDTQYF
TRBJ2-5 TRBV29-1 . CSVVPLYRAQRETQYF
TRBJ2-3 TRBV29-1 . CSARDGTIDTQYF
TRBJ2-5 TRBV29-1 . CSVKGTSGRSGLNLGETQYF
TRBJ1-1 TRBV2 . CASRLMGTEAFF
TRBJ2-1 TRBV28 . CASSFLGETRNEQFF
TRBJ2-1 TRBV20-1 . CSAMVAGGSYNEQFF
TRBJ2-7 TRBV20-1 . CSAEKRLADSYEQYF
TRBJ2-1 TRBV20-1 . CSARTRRGHNEQFF
TRBJ2-1 TRBV6-2/TRBV6-3 . CASSSLAGGDEQFF
TRBJ2-1 TRBV7-9 . CASSAPTSGGAYEQFF
TRBJ2-2 TRBV4-3 . CASSPGLGTKARTGELFF
TRBJ2-1 TRBV9 . CASSPGGTAYNEQFF
TRBJ2-1 TRBV5-1 . CASSPGTVGWNEQFF
TRBJ1-6 TRBV5-1 . CASSLRGVPYNSPLHF
TRBJ1-6 TRBV18 . CASSAGTNSPLHF
TRBJ2-3 TRBV29-1 . CSPPKALRAQYF
TRBJ2-1 TRBV20-1 . CSASGLAGGIYYNEQFF
TRBJ2-1 TRBV11-1 . CASSLSRRGEQFF
TRBJ2-7 TRBV6-2/TRBV6-3 . CASRTGGPGSYEQYF
TRBJ2-3 TRBV28 medium-sized CASKMAGGATDTQYF
TRBJ2-1 TRBV5-4 . CASSSRDTEQFF
TRBJ2-2 TRBV7-3 . CASSLTGVRITGELFF
TRBJ1-1 TRBV15 . CATSRARANTEAFF